Described below is a single T cell receptor beta chain sequence and its context. The sample comes from a study of cytomegalovirus exposure and HLA in healthy donors. In the study overall: From HLA-typed donors, an early data release held 70 million to 95 million unique TCRs.

Losses at the gene ends were 5 bases for V and 5 bases for J; bases not matched to a gene: 6. CDR3 size: 14 residues. Germline V CDR1 and CDR2: SGHTA, FQGNSA. 60 Vbeta and 13 Jbeta primers were used in PCR. Assay used: immunoSEQ multiplex PCR; TCRdb lists only in-frame clones, some missing. There are 130,000 to 150,000 clones in the sample; approximately 80% occur only once, and 4.5% to 6% lies in the top ten. The chain employs TRBV7-2 and TRBJ1-2, with 9 nucleotides matching TRBD1. This TCR came from a woman between 45 and 65 years old in good health and CMV-seronegative. The specimen sequenced was PBMCs. The CDR3 reads CASSPTGGRYGYTF. The CDR3 nucleotides are TGTGCCAGCAGCCCGACAGGGGGTCGATATGGCTACACCTTC.